This T cell receptor (beta chain) was obtained from a study of breast tumors, draining lymph nodes, adjacent tissues. One entry per CDR3 protein, called by TCRdb with MiXCR from the multiplex PCR reads. The sample has some 150,000 distinct CDR3 sequences, about 30% seen once. Points from the study as a whole: Data fit most tumor T cells coming from lymph node, expanding in tumor. The lymph node origin of tumor T cells was framed as consistent with a hypothesis, not demonstrated.

Breast cancer patients provided tissue from their axillary draining lymph nodes. With respect to this clonotype: The antigen remains undetermined. As the CDR3 is not closed by the conserved phenylalanine or tryptophan, this likely results from a read error.

V trimming: 9 bases; J trimming: 6 bases; junction bases outside the gene matches: 15. The CDR3 is made up of 15 amino acids. Germline CDR1 and CDR2: LNHDA and SQIVND (reference sequence). The V call is TRBV19, the J call TRBJ2-3; 7 positions agree with TRBD1. The specimen sequenced was axillary lymph node tissue. This TCR was recovered from a female donor with breast cancer. Some clones in this sample may be carry-over from other donors' samples. The CDR3 region is CASRRDRAHTDTQYS. CDR3 DNA sequence: TGTGCCAGCAGGAGAGACAGGGCTCACACGGATACGCAGTATTCT.